These T cell receptor beta chains were read from a single sample in a study of blood T cell repertoires in COVID-19. Profiled with immunoSEQ multiplex PCR; TCRdb holds only in-frame clones, not every one. The repertoire holds some 230,000 clones, roughly 84% seen once, with more than 4.5% in the top ten. Sequencing used peripheral blood. The receptors shown here come from a woman aged 60-75 years who had recovered from COVID-19. The CDR3 runs from the conserved cysteine through the conserved F or W. The order of the fields is CDR3 DNA, CDR3 protein, J gene, D gene, clone size, V gene. The D gene is left open where the match is weak. Some rows mark clone size as missing; the rest say once, few, many or name a class of expanded clone.

CDR3 DNA: TGTGCCAGCAACAGGGTCAATCAGCCCCAGCATTTT
CDR3 protein: CASNRVNQPQHF
J gene: TRBJ1-5
D gene: .
clone size: once
V gene: TRBV19

CDR3 DNA: TGTGCCTGGGGAATCAGACAGGGGGTCGGAGGCTACACCTTC
CDR3 protein: CAWGIRQGVGGYTF
J gene: TRBJ1-2
D gene: TRBD1
clone size: .
V gene: TRBV30

CDR3 DNA: TGTGCCAGCAGTACCCATGCGGGTGGCTACACCTTC
CDR3 protein: CASSTHAGGYTF
J gene: TRBJ1-2
D gene: .
clone size: .
V gene: TRBV2

CDR3 DNA: TGTGCCACCTTTAATTCGAACACCGGGGAGCTGTTTTTT
CDR3 protein: CATFNSNTGELFF
J gene: TRBJ2-2
D gene: .
clone size: .
V gene: TRBV19

CDR3 DNA: TGTGCCAGCAGCCACCGGGACAGGGGGATAGGGGACACTGAAGCTTTCTTT
CDR3 protein: CASSHRDRGIGDTEAFF
J gene: TRBJ1-1
D gene: TRBD1
clone size: .
V gene: TRBV5-8

CDR3 DNA: TGTGCCAGTTCGGACAGTAGCTTGAAGACCCAGTACTTC
CDR3 protein: CASSDSSLKTQYF
J gene: TRBJ2-5
D gene: .
clone size: .
V gene: TRBV13

CDR3 DNA: TGTGCCAGCTCACCACCGAACAGCAGGTCCCAAGAGACCCAGTACTTC
CDR3 protein: CASSPPNSRSQETQYF
J gene: TRBJ2-5
D gene: .
clone size: .
V gene: TRBV18

CDR3 DNA: TGTGCCAGCAGAAAAGCGGAGACCCAGTACTTC
CDR3 protein: CASRKAETQYF
J gene: TRBJ2-5
D gene: .
clone size: .
V gene: TRBV12-3/TRBV12-4

CDR3 DNA: TGTGCCACCAGCAGGTTGGGGAGGGGGGGCTATGGCTACACCTTC
CDR3 protein: CATSRLGRGGYGYTF
J gene: TRBJ1-2
D gene: .
clone size: .
V gene: TRBV15

CDR3 DNA: TGTGCCAGCAATGCTAGGCAGCGCTCGAACACTGAAGCTTTCTTT
CDR3 protein: CASNARQRSNTEAFF
J gene: TRBJ1-1
D gene: .
clone size: .
V gene: TRBV2

CDR3 DNA: TGCGCCAGCAGCCACCAGTACAGCGGGGACTACAATGAGCAGTTCTTC
CDR3 protein: CASSHQYSGDYNEQFF
J gene: TRBJ2-1
D gene: TRBD2
clone size: few
V gene: TRBV4-3

CDR3 DNA: TGTGCCAGCAGTGACAACAGGGGGGACTACGAGCAGTACTTC
CDR3 protein: CASSDNRGDYEQYF
J gene: TRBJ2-7
D gene: TRBD1
clone size: .
V gene: TRBV6-4

CDR3 DNA: TGTGCCAGCAGTGGACAGGGTTGGACCTACGAGCAGTACTTC
CDR3 protein: CASSGQGWTYEQYF
J gene: TRBJ2-7
D gene: TRBD1
clone size: .
V gene: TRBV2

CDR3 DNA: TGTGCCAGCACTTGGAACACTGAAGCTTTCTTT
CDR3 protein: CASTWNTEAFF
J gene: TRBJ1-1
D gene: .
clone size: .
V gene: TRBV6-5

CDR3 DNA: TGTGCCAGCAGCCCCGACAGGTTGAACACTGAAGCTTTCTTT
CDR3 protein: CASSPDRLNTEAFF
J gene: TRBJ1-1
D gene: .
clone size: .
V gene: TRBV7-2

CDR3 DNA: TGCGCCAGCAGCCAGCGACAGGGCTATGGCTACACCTTC
CDR3 protein: CASSQRQGYGYTF
J gene: TRBJ1-2
D gene: TRBD1
clone size: .
V gene: TRBV4-1

CDR3 DNA: TGTGCCATCAGTGTTAAAGGGACAACAGAAGCTTTCTTT
CDR3 protein: CAISVKGTTEAFF
J gene: TRBJ1-1
D gene: .
clone size: .
V gene: TRBV10-3

CDR3 DNA: TGTGCCAGCAGCTTGACAGGAACCCACGAGCAGTACTTC
CDR3 protein: CASSLTGTHEQYF
J gene: TRBJ2-7
D gene: .
clone size: .
V gene: TRBV7-9

CDR3 DNA: TGCAGCGTTGAAGGCAGCTCTGGAAACACCATATATTTT
CDR3 protein: CSVEGSSGNTIYF
J gene: TRBJ1-3
D gene: .
clone size: .
V gene: TRBV29-1

CDR3 DNA: TGTGCCAGCAGTTACTCTTACAGGGAACAAGAGACCCAGTACTTC
CDR3 protein: CASSYSYREQETQYF
J gene: TRBJ2-5
D gene: .
clone size: .
V gene: TRBV6-5

CDR3 DNA: TGTGCCAGCAGTTACGGGTTCGGGGGCTACGAGCAGTACTTC
CDR3 protein: CASSYGFGGYEQYF
J gene: TRBJ2-7
D gene: .
clone size: few
V gene: TRBV6-2/TRBV6-3

CDR3 DNA: TGTGCCAGCAGCCTCAATGGGGGACAAGCAAGCACAGATACGCAGTATTTT
CDR3 protein: CASSLNGGQASTDTQYF
J gene: TRBJ2-3
D gene: .
clone size: once
V gene: TRBV5-4

CDR3 DNA: TGTGCCGGACGACTAGCGGGGGGTTCTCGGAGGGAGACCCAGTACTTC
CDR3 protein: CAGRLAGGSRRETQYF
J gene: TRBJ2-5
D gene: TRBD2
clone size: once
V gene: TRBV30

CDR3 DNA: TGCGCCAGTAGGACAGGACAGCAGGCAGATACGCAGTATTTT
CDR3 protein: CASRTGQQADTQYF
J gene: TRBJ2-3
D gene: TRBD1
clone size: .
V gene: TRBV5-1

CDR3 DNA: TGTGCCAGCAGCTTCTGGGACAGTTCCTACGAGCAGTACTTC
CDR3 protein: CASSFWDSSYEQYF
J gene: TRBJ2-7
D gene: TRBD1
clone size: .
V gene: TRBV7-9

CDR3 DNA: TGTGCCAGCTCACCCAACACAGATACGCAGTATTTT
CDR3 protein: CASSPNTDTQYF
J gene: TRBJ2-3
D gene: .
clone size: .
V gene: TRBV18

CDR3 DNA: TGCAGCGTTGAACCTTCCTGGGGGGGGGACAGGGAGACCTACGAGCAGTACTTC
CDR3 protein: CSVEPSWGGDRETYEQYF
J gene: TRBJ2-7
D gene: TRBD1
clone size: .
V gene: TRBV29-1

CDR3 DNA: TGTGCCAGCAGTTTATCATTGGGGGCAGGGTTTGGAGCTTTCTTT
CDR3 protein: CASSLSLGAGFGAFF
J gene: TRBJ1-1
D gene: .
clone size: .
V gene: TRBV27

CDR3 DNA: TGTGCCAGCAGCACCAACAGAGATACGCAGTATTTT
CDR3 protein: CASSTNRDTQYF
J gene: TRBJ2-3
D gene: .
clone size: few
V gene: TRBV14

CDR3 DNA: TGTGCCATCAGCGGACAGGGGGCGATCGAGCAGTACTTC
CDR3 protein: CAISGQGAIEQYF
J gene: TRBJ2-7
D gene: TRBD1
clone size: .
V gene: TRBV10-3

CDR3 DNA: TGTGCCAGCAGCCCCAAGGACAGTAACTATGGCTACACCTTC
CDR3 protein: CASSPKDSNYGYTF
J gene: TRBJ1-2
D gene: .
clone size: .
V gene: TRBV7-6

CDR3 DNA: TGTGCCAGCAGATACACCGGGACAGACTATGGCTACACCTTC
CDR3 protein: CASRYTGTDYGYTF
J gene: TRBJ1-2
D gene: TRBD1
clone size: .
V gene: TRBV2

CDR3 DNA: TGTGCCAGCAACTACGGGACAACCTACGAGCAGTACTTC
CDR3 protein: CASNYGTTYEQYF
J gene: TRBJ2-7
D gene: .
clone size: once
V gene: TRBV11-2

CDR3 DNA: TGTGCCAGCAGCCCCTCCCGGGAGAGCGGGGGCTTGGATGAGCAGTTCTTC
CDR3 protein: CASSPSRESGGLDEQFF
J gene: TRBJ2-1
D gene: TRBD2
clone size: .
V gene: TRBV5-4

CDR3 DNA: TGTGCCAGCAGCTTCAATCGGGGGCCCCTCCACTTT
CDR3 protein: CASSFNRGPLHF
J gene: TRBJ1-6
D gene: .
clone size: .
V gene: TRBV14

CDR3 DNA: TGCAGTACTCAGGGTAATGGGGAGCTGTTTTTT
CDR3 protein: CSTQGNGELFF
J gene: TRBJ2-2
D gene: .
clone size: few
V gene: TRBV20-1

CDR3 DNA: TGTGCCAGCAGCTTAGTTCGGGGGGCCGGGGGTGAGCAGTTCTTC
CDR3 protein: CASSLVRGAGGEQFF
J gene: TRBJ2-1
D gene: .
clone size: .
V gene: TRBV7-2

CDR3 DNA: TGTGCCACCAGCAAAGGACAGGGGGCCAACGAGCAGTACTTC
CDR3 protein: CATSKGQGANEQYF
J gene: TRBJ2-7
D gene: TRBD1
clone size: once
V gene: TRBV15

CDR3 DNA: TGCGCCAGCAGCTGGGGTGAGGGAGGATATGGCTACACCTTC
CDR3 protein: CASSWGEGGYGYTF
J gene: TRBJ1-2
D gene: .
clone size: .
V gene: TRBV5-1

CDR3 DNA: TGCGCCAGCAGCTTGGGACAGGGGGACAGCACAGATACGCAGTATTTT
CDR3 protein: CASSLGQGDSTDTQYF
J gene: TRBJ2-3
D gene: TRBD1
clone size: .
V gene: TRBV5-1

CDR3 DNA: TGTGCCAGCAGTTACTCGATTCAACTAGTCGGATACAATGAGCAGTTCTTC
CDR3 protein: CASSYSIQLVGYNEQFF
J gene: TRBJ2-1
D gene: .
clone size: .
V gene: TRBV6-2/TRBV6-3

CDR3 DNA: TGTGCCAGCAGCTTTGGAACAGGGAGAGATTATGAGCAGTTCTTC
CDR3 protein: CASSFGTGRDYEQFF
J gene: TRBJ2-1
D gene: .
clone size: .
V gene: TRBV5-4

CDR3 DNA: TGTGCCAGCAGCCCCCGTAGCGGGGGTACCTACGAGCAGTACTTC
CDR3 protein: CASSPRSGGTYEQYF
J gene: TRBJ2-7
D gene: TRBD2
clone size: .
V gene: TRBV4-2

CDR3 DNA: TGTGCCATCAGTGCGACAGCTAACTATGGCTACACCTTC
CDR3 protein: CAISATANYGYTF
J gene: TRBJ1-2
D gene: .
clone size: .
V gene: TRBV10-3

CDR3 DNA: TGTGCCAGTAGTATAGACAGGGGGACCGGGGAGCTGTTTTTT
CDR3 protein: CASSIDRGTGELFF
J gene: TRBJ2-2
D gene: TRBD1
clone size: .
V gene: TRBV19

CDR3 DNA: TGTGCCAGCAGGATGGACACCAGCTCTGGAAACACCATATATTTT
CDR3 protein: CASRMDTSSGNTIYF
J gene: TRBJ1-3
D gene: .
clone size: .
V gene: TRBV2

CDR3 DNA: TGTGCCAGCAGCTTAGTGCCGAGGGGGCGATCGGGTGAAGCTTTCTTT
CDR3 protein: CASSLVPRGRSGEAFF
J gene: TRBJ1-1
D gene: TRBD1
clone size: once
V gene: TRBV7-9

CDR3 DNA: TGTGCCATCGGCACACAGGGGAGATACACTGAAGCTTTCTTT
CDR3 protein: CAIGTQGRYTEAFF
J gene: TRBJ1-1
D gene: TRBD1
clone size: .
V gene: TRBV6-5

CDR3 DNA: TGCGCCAGCAGCTTGGCCGGGACTAGCAGTCATGAGCAGTTCTTC
CDR3 protein: CASSLAGTSSHEQFF
J gene: TRBJ2-1
D gene: TRBD2
clone size: .
V gene: TRBV5-1

CDR3 DNA: TGTGCCAGCGCCCCCGGGGCCTTACAGGGGGCGGGGGAGACCCAGTACTTC
CDR3 protein: CASAPGALQGAGETQYF
J gene: TRBJ2-5
D gene: TRBD1
clone size: .
V gene: TRBV25-1

CDR3 DNA: TGTGCCAGCAGCTTTTTTTCCACGACTAGACCCGAGACCCAGTACTTC
CDR3 protein: CASSFFSTTRPETQYF
J gene: TRBJ2-5
D gene: .
clone size: .
V gene: TRBV7-2

CDR3 DNA: TGTGCCAGCAGCTTAGTTTATAGACAGGGGGCGGGTCGTGAAGCTTTCTTT
CDR3 protein: CASSLVYRQGAGREAFF
J gene: TRBJ1-1
D gene: TRBD1
clone size: .
V gene: TRBV7-2

CDR3 DNA: TGTGCCAGCAGCCTTCCTAGCGGGGGAGGGCCAGATACGCAGTATTTT
CDR3 protein: CASSLPSGGGPDTQYF
J gene: TRBJ2-3
D gene: TRBD2
clone size: .
V gene: TRBV7-6